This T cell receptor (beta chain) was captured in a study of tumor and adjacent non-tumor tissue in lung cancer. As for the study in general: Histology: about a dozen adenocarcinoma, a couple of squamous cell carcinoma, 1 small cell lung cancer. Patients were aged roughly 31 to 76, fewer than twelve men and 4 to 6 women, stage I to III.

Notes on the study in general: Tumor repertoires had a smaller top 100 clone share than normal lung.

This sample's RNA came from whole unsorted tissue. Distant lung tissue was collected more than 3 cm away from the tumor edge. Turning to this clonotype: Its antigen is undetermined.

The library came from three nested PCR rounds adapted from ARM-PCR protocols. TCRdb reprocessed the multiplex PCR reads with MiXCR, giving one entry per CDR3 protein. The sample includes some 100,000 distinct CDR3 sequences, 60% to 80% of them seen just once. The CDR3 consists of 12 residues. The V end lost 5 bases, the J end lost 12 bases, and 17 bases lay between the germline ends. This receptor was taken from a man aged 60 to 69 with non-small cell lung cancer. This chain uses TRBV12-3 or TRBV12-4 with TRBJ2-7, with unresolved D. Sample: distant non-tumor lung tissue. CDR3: CASSLGLTGWYF. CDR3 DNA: TGTGCCAGCAGTCTAGGTCTTACTGGTTGGTACTTC.